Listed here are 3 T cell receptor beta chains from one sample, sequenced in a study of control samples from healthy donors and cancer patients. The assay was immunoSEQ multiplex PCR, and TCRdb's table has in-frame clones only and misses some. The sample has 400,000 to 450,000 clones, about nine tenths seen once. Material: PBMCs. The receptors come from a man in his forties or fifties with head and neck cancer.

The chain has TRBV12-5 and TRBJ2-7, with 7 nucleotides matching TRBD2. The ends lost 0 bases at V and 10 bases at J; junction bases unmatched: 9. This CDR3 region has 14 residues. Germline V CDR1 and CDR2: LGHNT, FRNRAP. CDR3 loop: CASGLVGFGGSQYF. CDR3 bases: TGTGCTAGTGGTTTGGTAGGATTCGGCGGGAGCCAGTACTTC.

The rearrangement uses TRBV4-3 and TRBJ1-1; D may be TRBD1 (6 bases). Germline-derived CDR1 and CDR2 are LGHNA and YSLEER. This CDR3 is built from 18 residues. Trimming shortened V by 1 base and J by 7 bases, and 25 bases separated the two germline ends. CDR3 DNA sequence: TGCGCCAGCAGCCAAGTTACGCGGGGGGCCCGACGATTCCATGAAGCTTTCTTT. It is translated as CASSQVTRGARRFHEAFF.

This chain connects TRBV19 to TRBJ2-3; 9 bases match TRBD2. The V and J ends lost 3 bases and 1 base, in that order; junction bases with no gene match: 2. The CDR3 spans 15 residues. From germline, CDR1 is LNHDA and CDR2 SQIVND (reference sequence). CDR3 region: CASSIIAGGTDTQYF. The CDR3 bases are TGTGCCAGTAGTATTATAGCGGGGGGCACAGATACGCAGTATTTT.